Listed below are T cell receptor beta chains from one sample, sequenced in a study of Graves' ophthalmopathy and Graves' hyperthyroidism. TCRdb re-analysed the multiplex PCR reads in MiXCR, keeping a single row per CDR3 protein. There are roughly 400,000 distinct CDR3 sequences in the sample; 17% occur only once, and 2.4% lies in the top ten. Sample: peripheral blood. Receptor source: an adult woman with stable Graves' hyperthyroidism. Each CDR3 is given with its conserved first and last residue. The order of the fields is D gene, J gene, V gene, clone size, CDR3 DNA, CDR3 protein. A D gene is named only where the DNA matches it firmly. Expanded clones are given a class, and other clones once, few, many or no size at all.

>TRBD2|TRBJ2-5|TRBV29-1|many
TGCAGCGTTGAAAGGGGAGGGGAGACCCAGTACTTC
CSVERGGETQYF
>TRBD1|TRBJ2-7|TRBV2|.
TGTGCCAGCAGTCTTGTTCTCCGGGACAGGGACTACGAGCAGTACTTC
CASSLVLRDRDYEQYF
>.|TRBJ1-1|TRBV6-1|many
TGTGCCAGCAGGCTCAGGGGAGGGCGTGAAGCTTTCTTT
CASRLRGGREAFF
>TRBD1|TRBJ2-7|TRBV5-1|few
TGCGCCAGCAGCCCGGGTGGGACAGGGCCCTACGAGCAGTACTTC
CASSPGGTGPYEQYF
>.|TRBJ2-1|TRBV15|many
TGTGCCACCAGCGGGGATCGGGGATCCTACAATGAGCAGTTCTTC
CATSGDRGSYNEQFF
>TRBD1|TRBJ1-5|TRBV20-1|many
TGCAGTGCTAGTGGGACAGGGAATCAGCCCCAGCATTTT
CSASGTGNQPQHF
>.|TRBJ1-1|TRBV5-1|many
TGCGCCAGCAGCTTGGCCATGTCCAGCTGGAACACTGAAGCTTTCTTT
CASSLAMSSWNTEAFF
>TRBD2|TRBJ2-7|TRBV28|many
TGTGCCAGCAGTTTAACTAGCGGGAGTTCCTACGAGCAGTACTTC
CASSLTSGSSYEQYF
>.|TRBJ1-2|TRBV6-1|few
TGTGCCAGCAGTCGAAACACCGACCTGATAAACTATGGCTACACCTTC
CASSRNTDLINYGYTF
>.|TRBJ2-2|TRBV6-1|many
TGTGCCAGCAGAGAGGAGGTCACCGGGGAGCTGTTTTTT
CASREEVTGELFF
>.|TRBJ1-5|TRBV7-2|.
TGTGCCAGCAGCTTTGAGAGGCTGCAGCCCCAGCATTTT
CASSFERLQPQHF
>TRBD1|TRBJ2-7|TRBV7-7|many
TGTGCTAGCAGCACCAGTCCCGGGACAGGGGGGGGCTCCTACGAGCAGTACTTC
CASSTSPGTGGGSYEQYF
>.|TRBJ2-7|TRBV7-2|many
TGTGCCAGCAGCTTACCTAGCCCCGAGCAGTACTTC
CASSLPSPEQYF
>.|TRBJ2-2|TRBV2|many
TGTGCCAGCGCGGGTGATGCCGGGGAGCTGTTTTTT
CASAGDAGELFF
>.|TRBJ1-5|TRBV7-8|.
TGTGCCAGCAGCGCCGGGAGTAGGGATCAGCCCCAGCATTTT
CASSAGSRDQPQHF
>TRBD2|TRBJ2-1|TRBV6-5|.
TGTGCCAGCAGTTACGCCGGGAGGGATTGGTACAATGAGCAGTTCTTC
CASSYAGRDWYNEQFF
>.|TRBJ2-2|TRBV10-3|once
TGTGCCATCAGTGATAGGGACCTCACCGGGGAGCTGTTTTTT
CAISDRDLTGELFF
>TRBD1|TRBJ1-1|TRBV28|many
TGTGCCAGCCCCGGGACAGGGGGCACTGAAGCTTTCTTT
CASPGTGGTEAFF
>TRBD2|TRBJ2-7|TRBV14|few
TGTGCCAGCAGCCAAGCGCCGGGACTAGCGGTCTACGAGCAGTACTTC
CASSQAPGLAVYEQYF
>.|TRBJ1-1|TRBV11-3|many
TGTGCCAGCAGCCCCAGGCCGGGAGGTGAAGCTTTCTTT
CASSPRPGGEAFF
>TRBD2|TRBJ2-7|TRBV27|many
TGTGCCAGCAGCCAGACTAGCGGGAGGGCGGGACCTACGCGGCAGTACTTC
CASSQTSGRAGPTRQYF
>.|TRBJ2-7|TRBV6-4|many
TGTGCCAGCAGGAGTTCCGGGCCAAGATACGAGCAGTACTTC
CASRSSGPRYEQYF